Each of the 26 T cell receptor beta chains below was sequenced from the same sample in a study of post-analysis software for immune sequencing data. Study observations and caveats: Among a few TRBV segments more frequent in patients than controls were TRBV5-6, TRBV5-1 and TRBV20-1.

Each TCR beta cDNA library carried unique molecular identifiers. TCRdb processed the PCR reads anew with MiXCR; each CDR3 protein has one entry. The table records under 900,000 distinct CDR3 sequences, approximately 50% of them present only once. These receptors are not linked to any known antigen. The sample comprised blood. The receptors here all came from a girl aged 10 to 17 with multiple sclerosis.

The chain uses TRBV20-1 and TRBJ2-5; D unresolved. The closer fit of TRBJ2-7 to the DNA end suggests the J call may be wrong. CDR3 length equals 10 residues. Per germline, CDR1 DFQATT and CDR2 SNEGSKA (reference sequence). Here the CDR3 DNA reads TGCAGTGCTGGCCAAAACGAGCAGTACTTC. It codes for CSAGQNEQYF.

This sequence joins TRBV9 and TRBJ2-5; the match to TRBD2 covers 13 bases. CDR3 length: 15 amino acids. Germline values: CDR1 SGDLS, CDR2 YYNGEE. After removal of 9 bases from V and 2 bases from J, the junction contained 7 bases not matched to a gene. CDR3 nucleotide sequence: TGTGCCAACAGTCAGACTAGCGGGAGGCAAGAGACCCAGTACTTC. Residues: CANSQTSGRQETQYF.

This clonotype was found a few times. V gene TRBV3-1 combines with J gene TRBJ1-4; 9 nucleotides match TRBD1. The germline V gene encodes CDR1 LGHDT and CDR2 YNNKEL (reference sequence). CDR3 size: 17 residues. Trimming cost V 3 bases and J 1 base; bases outside gene matches: 6. The CDR3 DNA reads as TGTGCCAGCAGCCAGTATGGGACAGGGCTAACTAATGAAAAACTGTTTTTT. It encodes CASSQYGTGLTNEKLFF.

The chain carries TRBV20-1 and TRBJ2-1; D uncertain. Per the germline V gene, CDR1 is DFQATT and CDR2 is SNEGSKA (reference sequence). V was clipped by 6 bases and J by 2 bases, with 14 bases between them. The CDR3 length is 14 residues. The CDR3: CSAPRAPTYNEQFF. CDR3 nucleotide sequence: TGCAGTGCCCCTCGGGCCCCCACCTACAATGAGCAGTTCTTC.

The chain uses TRBV12-3 or TRBV12-4 and TRBJ1-2, with unresolved D. Deletions cut 2 bases from V and 3 bases from J, with 13 bases between. This CDR3 has 15 amino acids. CDR3 in DNA: TGTGCCAGCAGTTTACAACAGAGGTGGGACTATGGCTACACCTTC. Its protein product is CASSLQQRWDYGYTF.

The V gene is TRBV14, the J gene TRBJ2-1, with 12 nucleotides matching TRBD2. V trimming: 0 bases; J trimming: 0 bases; junction bases outside the gene matches: 21. This CDR3 region has 24 residues. CDR1 and CDR2 (germline): SGHDN, FVKESK. The CDR3 sequence: CASSQDLRVGGGSTSGSSYNEQFF. The CDR3 region has the DNA TGTGCCAGCAGCCAAGATCTCCGCGTGGGAGGGGGTTCGACTAGCGGGAGCTCCTACAATGAGCAGTTCTTC.

The chain employs TRBV12-5 and TRBJ2-7; no clear D. The CDR3 is made up of 11 amino acids. The ends were cut back, 3 bases at V and 5 bases at J, with 5 bases in the middle. The germline V gene encodes CDR1 LGHNT and CDR2 FRNRAP. Here the CDR3 DNA reads TGTGCTAGTGGTTTCAAACACGAGCAGTACTTC. It yields the protein CASGFKHEQYF.

The DNA for the CDR3 is TGTGCCAGCAGTGCCCCTCCTAGACAAGAGACCCAGTACTTC. It specifies CASSAPPRQETQYF. V gene TRBV6-5 combines with J gene TRBJ2-5, with no clear D. CDR1 MNHEY and CDR2 SVGAGI come from the germline V gene. Trimming removed 5 bases from V and 2 bases from J, with 12 bases in between. The CDR3 length is 14 residues.

J is TRBJ1-6 and V is TRBV15, with D hard to call. Trimming stripped 0 bases from V and 4 bases from J, with 13 bases between. CDR3 length: 17 amino acids. Germline V gene lookup returns CDR1 LNHNV and CDR2 YYDKDF (reference sequence). The CDR3 sequence is CATSRDRLQTYNSPLHF. Here the CDR3 DNA reads TGTGCCACCAGCAGAGATCGGCTACAGACTTATAATTCACCCCTCCACTTT.

The gene calls are TRBV5-1 and TRBJ2-3; a weak D match, TRBD2 (6 bases). V was cut by 4 bases and J by 6 bases, with 21 bases left in between. The V gene's germline CDR1 is SGHRS and CDR2 YFSETQ. The CDR3 runs to 16 residues. The CDR3 coding sequence is TGCGCCAGCAGCCCCGTCGGGAGTAGCACCGGGGATACGCAGTATTTT. It is translated as CASSPVGSSTGDTQYF.

This clonotype has only a few counts. The V gene is TRBV5-1, the J gene TRBJ2-3; D is unresolved. The CDR3 is made up of 12 amino acids. V gave up 3 bases and J gave up 5 bases, with 7 bases separating them. CDR1 and CDR2 from the germline V gene are SGHRS and YFSETQ. Here the CDR3 reads CASSSNQDTQYF. For the CDR3, the DNA is TGCGCCAGCAGCTCCAACCAAGATACGCAGTATTTT.

The gene calls are TRBV4-1 and TRBJ1-6, with 9 bases aligning to TRBD1. There are 15 residues in the CDR3. The germline V gene has CDR1 MGHRA and CDR2 YSYEKL. V shed 5 bases, J shed 7 bases, and the junction held 6 bases outside the gene matches. The CDR3 protein is CASSTDRGDNSPLHF. The DNA of the CDR3 is TGCGCCAGCAGCACGGACAGGGGAGACAATTCACCCCTCCACTTT.

J is TRBJ1-1 and V is TRBV29-1; possible D gene TRBD1, 6 bases. The CDR3 totals 11 residues. Germline V gene sequence: CDR1 SQVTM, CDR2 ANQGSEA. Deletions cut 7 bases from V and 5 bases from J, with 11 bases between. CDR3 loop: CSGGGRTEAFF. CDR3 DNA sequence: TGCAGCGGGGGGGGCAGGACTGAAGCTTTCTTT. Together with reference TRBV29-1 and TRBJ1-1, the CDR3 gives the full variable domain: SAVISQKPSRDICQRGTSLTIQCQVDSQVTMMFWYRQQPGQSLTLIATANQGSEATYESGFVIDKFPISRPNLTFSTLTVSNMSPEDSSIYLCSGGGRTEAFFGQGTRLTVV.

This sequence joins TRBV6-2 or TRBV6-3 and TRBJ2-5; the D is unclear. The J call may not be correct, given that the DNA end is closer to TRBJ2-7. The CDR3 is 16 residues long. Germline CDR1 is MNHEY and CDR2 is SVGEGT. CDR3 amino acids: CASSLKTERPTYEQYF. Here the CDR3 DNA reads TGTGCCAGCAGTTTAAAAACTGAACGTCCAACCTACGAGCAGTACTTC.

The rearrangement uses TRBV5-1 and TRBJ2-1; 9 bases are shared with TRBD1. The last part of the DNA fits TRBJ2-7 better; the J call may be wrong. CDR1 and CDR2 from the germline V gene are SGHRS and YFSETQ. The CDR3 has 21 residues. CDR3 sequence (DNA): TGCGCCAGCAGCTTGGTGGGGACAGGGAAATCAGCAGCTTTCTCCTACAATGAGCAGTACTTC. Amino acid sequence: CASSLVGTGKSAAFSYNEQYF.

This clonotype came up a few times. The rearrangement uses TRBV5-1 and TRBJ2-7; 16 positions agree with TRBD2. This CDR3 is built from 20 residues. The germline CDR1 and CDR2 sequences are SGHRS and YFSETQ. With 2 bases clipped from V and 0 bases from J, the junction kept 11 bases outside the gene matches. The CDR3 reads CASSLTGTSGRDSFSYEQYF. CDR3 nucleotides: TGCGCCAGCAGCTTAACCGGGACTAGCGGGAGGGACTCCTTCTCCTACGAGCAGTACTTC.

This clonotype has just one count. The chain recombines TRBV6-2 or TRBV6-3 with TRBJ2-7; no reliable D call. Between the trimmed V and J ends, which lost 5 bases and 3 bases, there was a span of 14 bases. From germline, CDR1 is MNHEY and CDR2 SVGEGT. CDR3 length: 14 amino acids. DNA of the CDR3: TGTGCCAGCAGTAGTATCGTTGTCTACTACGAGCAGTACTTC. Translating it yields CASSSIVVYYEQYF.

The sample holds a few counts of this clonotype. V is TRBV7-3 and J is TRBJ2-1; the D gene is possibly TRBD2 (6 bases). Looked up from germline, CDR1 is SGHTA and CDR2 is FQGTGA. CDR3 size: 16 residues. Trimming left V 4 bases short and J 7 bases short, with 20 bases between. The CDR3 is CASSSFGVGGKNEQFF. CDR3 in DNA: TGTGCCAGCAGCTCCTTCGGAGTTGGGGGGAAGAATGAGCAGTTCTTC.

The chain couples TRBV18 to TRBJ2-3; D gene uncertain. Germline values: CDR1 KGHSH, CDR2 LQKENI. Trimming cost V 6 bases and J 2 bases, with 12 bases left between them. The CDR3 loop spans 14 amino acids. Here the CDR3 reads CASSPQLNTDTQYF. The CDR3 coding sequence is TGTGCCAGCTCGCCCCAGTTAAACACAGATACGCAGTATTTT.

This clonotype was detected a few times. This rearrangement joins TRBV7-9 to TRBJ2-3; perhaps TRBD1 as D (6 bases). Germline assignment: CDR1 SEHNR and CDR2 FQNEAQ (reference sequence). This CDR3 region has 17 residues. With 5 bases removed from V and 2 bases from J, the gap between germline ends came to 20 bases. CDR3 nucleotide sequence: TGTGCCAGCAGCCCAGAGACAGGTTCGAAGGACACAGATACGCAGTATTTT. Amino acids: CASSPETGSKDTDTQYF.

For the CDR3, the DNA is TGCAGTGCTAGTGGGAGGGGACCCTACGAGCAGTACTTC. It encodes CSASGRGPYEQYF. V usage is TRBV20-1 and J usage is TRBJ2-7; TRBD2 matches at 7 bases. CDR1 is DFQATT and CDR2 is SNEGSKA in the germline V gene (reference sequence). Unmatched junction bases numbered 4, after V lost 3 bases and J lost 2 bases. The CDR3 loop spans 13 amino acids.

This chain uses TRBV10-3 with TRBJ1-2; 11 nucleotides line up with TRBD1. The V and J ends lost 5 bases and 2 bases, in that order; junction bases with no gene match: 1. This CDR3 is built from 14 residues. Germline-derived CDR1 and CDR2 are ENHRY and SYGVKD. CDR3 sequence: CAISRDRGNYGYTF. The CDR3 coding sequence is TGTGCCATCAGTCGGGACAGGGGGAACTATGGCTACACCTTC.

Only a few counts were recorded for this clonotype. The CDR3 DNA is TGCAGTGCCGCGGACAGGGATTGGTACCAAGAGACCCAGTACTTC. This gives the protein CSAADRDWYQETQYF. This chain connects TRBV20-1 to TRBJ2-5; TRBD1 agrees at 8 bases. Per germline, CDR1 DFQATT and CDR2 SNEGSKA (reference sequence). The CDR3 has 15 residues. V shed 6 bases, J shed 0 bases, and the junction held 9 bases outside the gene matches.

The chain employs TRBV14 and TRBJ1-2, with TRBD1 identical over 8 bases. CDR1 and CDR2 from the germline V gene are SGHDN and FVKESK. Losses at the gene ends were 5 bases for V and 4 bases for J; bases not matched to a gene: 9. This CDR3 has 15 residues. The CDR3 here is CASSERQGMRYGYTF. The CDR3 DNA is TGTGCCAGCAGCGAAAGACAGGGGATGCGCTATGGCTACACCTTC.

The V call is TRBV5-6, the J call TRBJ2-5; D may match TRBD1 or TRBD2 (5 bases each). Trimming pared 3 bases from V and 3 bases from J, leaving 9 bases between. Germline CDR1 and CDR2: SGHDT and YYEEEE. This CDR3 has 13 amino acids. CDR3 loop: CASSWGTEETQYF. In DNA form, the CDR3 reads TGTGCCAGCAGCTGGGGGACGGAAGAGACCCAGTACTTC.

This clonotype has a handful of counts. The rearrangement joins TRBV12-3 or TRBV12-4 to TRBJ1-1; D gene ambiguous. Trimming pared 6 bases from V and 2 bases from J, leaving 10 bases between. This CDR3 comprises 13 residues. This CDR3 reads CASRLTSNTEAFF. The CDR3 nucleotides are TGTGCCAGCAGGTTAACCAGTAACACTGAAGCTTTCTTT.